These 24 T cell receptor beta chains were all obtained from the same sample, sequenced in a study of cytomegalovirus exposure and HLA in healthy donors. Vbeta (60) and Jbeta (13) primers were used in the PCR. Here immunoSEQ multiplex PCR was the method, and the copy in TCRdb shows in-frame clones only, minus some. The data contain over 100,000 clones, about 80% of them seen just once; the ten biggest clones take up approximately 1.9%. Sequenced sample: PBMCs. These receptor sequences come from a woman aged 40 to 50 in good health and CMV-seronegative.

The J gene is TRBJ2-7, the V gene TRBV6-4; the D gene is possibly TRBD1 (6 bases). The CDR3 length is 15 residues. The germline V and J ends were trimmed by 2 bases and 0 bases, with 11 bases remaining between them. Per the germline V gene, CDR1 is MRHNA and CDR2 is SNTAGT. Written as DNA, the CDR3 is TGTGCCAGCAGTGACATACAGGGAGCCTCCTACGAGCAGTACTTC. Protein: CASSDIQGASYEQYF.

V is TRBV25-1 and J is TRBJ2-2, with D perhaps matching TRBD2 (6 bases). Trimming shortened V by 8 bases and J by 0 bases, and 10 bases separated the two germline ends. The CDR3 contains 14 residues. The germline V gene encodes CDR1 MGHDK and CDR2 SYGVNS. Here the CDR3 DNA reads TGTGCCAGCTCCGGGACTCCGAACACCGGGGAGCTGTTTTTT. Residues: CASSGTPNTGELFF.

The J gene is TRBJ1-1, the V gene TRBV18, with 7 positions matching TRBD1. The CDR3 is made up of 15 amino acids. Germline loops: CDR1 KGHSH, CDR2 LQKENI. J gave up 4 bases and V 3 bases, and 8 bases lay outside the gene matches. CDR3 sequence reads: CASSPRQGEGTEAFF. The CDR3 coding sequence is TGTGCCAGCTCACCCCGACAGGGAGAGGGCACTGAAGCTTTCTTT.

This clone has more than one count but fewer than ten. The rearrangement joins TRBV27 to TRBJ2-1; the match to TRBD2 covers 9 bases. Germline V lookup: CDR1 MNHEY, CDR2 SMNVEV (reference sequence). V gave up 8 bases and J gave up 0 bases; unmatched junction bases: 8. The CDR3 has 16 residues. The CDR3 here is CASGPSSGVSYNEQFF. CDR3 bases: TGTGCCAGCGGGCCTTCTAGCGGGGTCTCCTACAATGAGCAGTTCTTC.

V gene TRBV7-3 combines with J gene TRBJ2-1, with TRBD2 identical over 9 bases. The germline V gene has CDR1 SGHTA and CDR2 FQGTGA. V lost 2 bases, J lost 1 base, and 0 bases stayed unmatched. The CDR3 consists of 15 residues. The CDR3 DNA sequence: TGTGCCAGCAGCTTAGGACTAGCGTCCTACAATGAGCAGTTCTTC. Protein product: CASSLGLASYNEQFF.

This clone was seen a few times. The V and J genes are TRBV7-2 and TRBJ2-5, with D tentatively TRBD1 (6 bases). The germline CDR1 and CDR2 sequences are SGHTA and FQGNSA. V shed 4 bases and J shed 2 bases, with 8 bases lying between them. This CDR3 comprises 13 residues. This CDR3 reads CASSYGQQETQYF. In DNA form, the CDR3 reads TGTGCCAGCAGCTACGGACAGCAAGAGACCCAGTACTTC.

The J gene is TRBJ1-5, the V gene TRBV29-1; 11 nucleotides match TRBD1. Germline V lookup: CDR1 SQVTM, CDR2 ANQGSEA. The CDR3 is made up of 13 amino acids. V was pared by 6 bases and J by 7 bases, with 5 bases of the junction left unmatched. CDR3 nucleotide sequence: TGCAGCGTCAGCGGGACAGGGGGACAGCCCCAGCATTTT. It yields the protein CSVSGTGGQPQHF.

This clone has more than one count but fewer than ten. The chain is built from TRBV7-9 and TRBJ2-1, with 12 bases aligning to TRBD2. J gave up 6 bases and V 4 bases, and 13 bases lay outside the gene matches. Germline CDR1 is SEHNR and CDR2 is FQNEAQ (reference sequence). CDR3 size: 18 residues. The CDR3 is CASSSSTSGSPNPNEQFF. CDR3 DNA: TGTGCCAGCAGCTCCTCGACTAGCGGGAGCCCCAATCCCAATGAGCAGTTCTTC.

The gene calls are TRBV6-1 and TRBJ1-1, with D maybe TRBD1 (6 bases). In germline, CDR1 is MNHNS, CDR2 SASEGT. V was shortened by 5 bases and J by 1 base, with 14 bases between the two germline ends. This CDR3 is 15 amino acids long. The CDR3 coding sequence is TGTGCCAGCAGTCTATATGGGGGCTCGAACACTGAAGCTTTCTTT. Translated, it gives CASSLYGGSNTEAFF.

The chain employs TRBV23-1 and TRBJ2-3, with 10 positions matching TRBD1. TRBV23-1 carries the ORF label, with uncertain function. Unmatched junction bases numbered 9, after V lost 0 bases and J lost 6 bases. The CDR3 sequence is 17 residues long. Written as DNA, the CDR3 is TGCGCCAGCAGTCAATCAGGGACAGGGGTGCGCGTGGATACGCAGTATTTT. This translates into CASSQSGTGVRVDTQYF.

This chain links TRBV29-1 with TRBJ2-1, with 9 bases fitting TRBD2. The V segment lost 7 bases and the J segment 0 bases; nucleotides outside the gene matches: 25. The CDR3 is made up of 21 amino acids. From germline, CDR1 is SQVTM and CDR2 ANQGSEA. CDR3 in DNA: TGCAGCGCAGAACACCCGATGTCCGGGACTAGCAGCGCTAGCTCCTACAATGAGCAGTTCTTC. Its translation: CSAEHPMSGTSSASSYNEQFF.

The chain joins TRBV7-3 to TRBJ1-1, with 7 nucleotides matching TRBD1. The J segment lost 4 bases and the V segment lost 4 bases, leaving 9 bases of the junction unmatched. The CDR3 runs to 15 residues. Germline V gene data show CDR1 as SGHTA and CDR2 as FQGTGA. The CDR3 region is CASSSAPHRGTEAFF. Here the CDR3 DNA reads TGTGCCAGCAGCTCCGCTCCTCACAGGGGCACTGAAGCTTTCTTT.

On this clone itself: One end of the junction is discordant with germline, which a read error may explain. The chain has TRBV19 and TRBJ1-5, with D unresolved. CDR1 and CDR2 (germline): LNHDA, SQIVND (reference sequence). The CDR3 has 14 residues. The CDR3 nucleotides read TGTGCCAGTAACATGGGATCCGGGAATCAGCCCCGGCATTTT. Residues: CASNMGSGNQPRHF.

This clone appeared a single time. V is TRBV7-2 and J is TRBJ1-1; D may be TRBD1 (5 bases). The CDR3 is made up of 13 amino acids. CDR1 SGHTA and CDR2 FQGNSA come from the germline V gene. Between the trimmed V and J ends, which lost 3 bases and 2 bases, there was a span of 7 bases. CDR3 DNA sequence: TGTGCCAGCAGCTTCCAGGGTAACACTGAAGCTTTCTTT. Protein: CASSFQGNTEAFF.

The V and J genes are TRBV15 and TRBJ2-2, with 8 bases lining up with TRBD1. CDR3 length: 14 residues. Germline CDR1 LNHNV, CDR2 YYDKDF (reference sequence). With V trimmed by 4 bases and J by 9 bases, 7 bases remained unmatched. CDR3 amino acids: CATSKDRVIRELFF. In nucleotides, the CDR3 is TGTGCCACCAGCAAGGACAGGGTTATCAGGGAGCTGTTTTTT.

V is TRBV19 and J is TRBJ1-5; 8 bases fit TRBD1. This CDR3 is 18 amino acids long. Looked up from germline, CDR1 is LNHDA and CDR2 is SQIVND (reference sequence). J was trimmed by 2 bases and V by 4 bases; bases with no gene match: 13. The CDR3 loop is CASSTQGAGVYGNQPQHF. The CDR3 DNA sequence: TGTGCCAGTAGTACCCAGGGGGCGGGAGTCTATGGCAATCAGCCCCAGCATTTT.

CDR3 region: CSGRDRVNNEQFF. CDR3 coding DNA: TGCAGCGGCCGGGACAGGGTAAACAATGAGCAGTTCTTC. The rearrangement links TRBV29-1 to TRBJ2-1, with TRBD1 identical over 9 bases. This CDR3 spans 13 amino acids. Germline V gives CDR1 SQVTM, CDR2 ANQGSEA. V lost 7 bases and J lost 5; bases outside the gene matches: 6.

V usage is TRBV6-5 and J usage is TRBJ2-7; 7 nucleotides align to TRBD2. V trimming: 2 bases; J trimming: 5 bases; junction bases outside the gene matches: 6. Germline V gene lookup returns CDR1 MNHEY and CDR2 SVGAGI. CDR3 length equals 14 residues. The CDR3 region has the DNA TGTGCCAGCAGTTACGGGCGGGAGCCCCACGAGCAGTACTTC. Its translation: CASSYGREPHEQYF.

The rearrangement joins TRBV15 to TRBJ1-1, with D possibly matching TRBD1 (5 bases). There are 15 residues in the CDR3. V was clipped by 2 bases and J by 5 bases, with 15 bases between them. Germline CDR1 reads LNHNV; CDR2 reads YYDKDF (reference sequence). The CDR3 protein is CATSRQPGGSTEAFF. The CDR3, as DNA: TGTGCCACCAGCAGACAACCGGGGGGATCGACTGAAGCTTTCTTT.

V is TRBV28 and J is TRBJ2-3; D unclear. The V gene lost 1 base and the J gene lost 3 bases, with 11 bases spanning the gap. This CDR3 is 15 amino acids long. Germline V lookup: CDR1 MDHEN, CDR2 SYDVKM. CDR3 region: CASSLLTTGTDTQYF. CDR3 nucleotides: TGTGCCAGCAGTTTATTAACAACCGGGACAGATACGCAGTATTTT.

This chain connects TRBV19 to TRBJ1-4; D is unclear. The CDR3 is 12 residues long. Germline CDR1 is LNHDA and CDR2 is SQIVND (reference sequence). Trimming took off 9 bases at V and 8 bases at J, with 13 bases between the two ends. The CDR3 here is CASWKGGEKLFF. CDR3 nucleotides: TGTGCCAGCTGGAAAGGAGGCGAAAAACTGTTTTTT. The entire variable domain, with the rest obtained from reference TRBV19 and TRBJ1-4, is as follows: DGGITQSPKYLFRKEGQNVTLSCEQNLNHDAMYWYRQDPGQGLRLIYYSQIVNDFQKGDIAEGYSVSREKKESFPLTVTSAQKNPTAFYLCASWKGGEKLFFGSGTQLSVL.

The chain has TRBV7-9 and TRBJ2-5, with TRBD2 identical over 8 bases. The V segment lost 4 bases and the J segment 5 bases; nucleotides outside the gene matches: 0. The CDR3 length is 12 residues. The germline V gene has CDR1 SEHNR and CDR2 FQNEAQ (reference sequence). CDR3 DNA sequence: TGTGCCAGCAGCTCTAGCGGGGAGACCCAGTACTTC. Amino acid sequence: CASSSSGETQYF.

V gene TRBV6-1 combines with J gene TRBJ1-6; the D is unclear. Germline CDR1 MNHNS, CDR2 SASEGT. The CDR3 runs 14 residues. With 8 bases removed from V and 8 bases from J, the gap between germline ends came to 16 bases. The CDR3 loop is CASCDLLRDSPLHF. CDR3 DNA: TGTGCCAGCTGCGATCTTCTGCGGGATTCACCCCTCCACTTT.

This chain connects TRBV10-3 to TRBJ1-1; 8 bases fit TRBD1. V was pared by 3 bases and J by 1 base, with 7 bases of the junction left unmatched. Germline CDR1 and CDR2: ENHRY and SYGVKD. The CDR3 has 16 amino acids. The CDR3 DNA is TGTGCCATCAGTGAAGCTCCAGGGGGCTCGAACACTGAAGCTTTCTTT. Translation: CAISEAPGGSNTEAFF.